Following are 29 T cell receptor beta chains from one sample sequenced in a study of T cells in Graves' hyperthyroidism and ophthalmopathy. Researchers amplified the TCR beta CDR3 regions from RNA transcripts. First-round RT-PCR with HTBI primers amplified the TCR CDR3 region. TCRdb reprocessed the multiplex PCR reads with MiXCR, giving one entry per CDR3 protein. The sample consists of 130,000 to 150,000 distinct CDR3 sequences, approximately 20% of them appearing once. The specimen sequenced was blood. The receptors originated from a woman in her 50s with Graves' hyperthyroidism that later progressed to Graves' ophthalmopathy.

This clonotype was counted many times. The CDR3 region is CASSPRLVNIQYF. In DNA form, the CDR3 reads TGTGCCAGCAGCCCACGACTAGTGAACATTCAGTACTTC. The chain uses TRBV3-1 and TRBJ2-4; D might be TRBD2 (6 bases). The V end lost 4 bases, the J end lost 7 bases, and 11 bases lay between the germline ends. Germline assignment: CDR1 LGHDT and CDR2 YNNKEL (reference sequence). The CDR3 has 13 residues.

This clonotype was detected once. The chain employs TRBV28 and TRBJ1-2, with 7 bases that match TRBD1. The CDR3 has 14 residues. Losses at the gene ends were 6 bases for V and 4 bases for J; bases not matched to a gene: 8. CDR1 and CDR2 from the germline V gene are MDHEN and SYDVKM. CDR3 in amino acids: CASSQEGQTYGYTF. CDR3 in DNA: TGTGCCAGCAGCCAGGAGGGACAGACCTATGGCTACACCTTC.

The chain is built from TRBV20-1 and TRBJ2-7, with 10 bases lining up with TRBD2. This CDR3 spans 14 amino acids. Germline V gene data show CDR1 as DFQATT and CDR2 as SNEGSKA (reference sequence). The ends lost 6 bases at V and 3 bases at J; junction bases unmatched: 8. CDR3 coding DNA: TGCAGTGCAACGACAGCTAGCGGGGGCTACGAGCAGTACTTC. Residues: CSATTASGGYEQYF.

This rearrangement joins TRBV7-2 to TRBJ1-1; 8 bases agree with TRBD1. The V segment lost 5 bases and the J segment 4 bases; nucleotides outside the gene matches: 3. CDR1 is SGHTA, CDR2 FQGNSA, per germline. This CDR3 is 13 amino acids long. CDR3 amino acids: CASSRQGITEAFF. The CDR3 region has the DNA TGTGCCAGCAGCCGACAGGGGATCACTGAAGCTTTCTTT.

This sequence joins TRBV13 and TRBJ2-7, with TRBD1 identical over 7 bases. This CDR3 spans 14 amino acids. After removal of 3 bases from V and 3 bases from J, the junction contained 5 bases not matched to a gene. Germline CDR1 reads PRHDT; CDR2 reads FYEKMQ (reference sequence). CDR3 sequence (DNA): TGTGCCAGCAGCTTTAGGGACAGTCACTACGAGCAGTACTTC. It encodes CASSFRDSHYEQYF.

This clonotype was recorded many times. V usage is TRBV12-3 or TRBV12-4 and J usage is TRBJ1-5; D call uncertain. The CDR3 covers 14 residues. V was pared by 2 bases and J by 3 bases, with 8 bases between. CDR3 DNA: TGTGCCAGCAGTTTACACGGAGACAATCAGCCCCAGCATTTT. Its protein product is CASSLHGDNQPQHF.

This clonotype was detected ten times or more. V and J are TRBV11-3 and TRBJ2-1, with D possibly TRBD1 on 5 matching bases. V was pared by 0 bases and J by 5 bases, with 8 bases between. Germline V lookup: CDR1 SGHNT, CDR2 YENEEA. The CDR3 runs to 14 residues. As DNA, the CDR3 is TGTGCCAGCAGCTTAGATGGCAGGGACAATGAGCAGTTCTTC. Residues: CASSLDGRDNEQFF.

This clonotype was seen a handful of times. The CDR3 region is CASSRGSGRAGEQFF. The CDR3 DNA is TGTGCCAGTAGTCGAGGGAGCGGGAGGGCCGGTGAGCAGTTCTTC. The V gene is TRBV19, the J gene TRBJ2-1; 10 bases match TRBD2. Germline CDR1 is LNHDA and CDR2 is SQIVND (reference sequence). The CDR3 consists of 15 residues. V lost 5 bases, J lost 9 bases, and 10 bases stayed unmatched.

This clonotype turned up a few times. The chain couples TRBV19 to TRBJ1-5; 11 bases map to TRBD1. J lost 6 bases, V lost 3 bases, and 1 base had no gene match. Germline CDR1 LNHDA, CDR2 SQIVND (reference sequence). The CDR3 has 14 residues. CDR3 residues: CASSIGTGGQPQHF. CDR3 DNA: TGTGCCAGTAGTATCGGGACAGGGGGTCAGCCCCAGCATTTT.

V and J are TRBV19 and TRBJ2-1, with D possibly being TRBD2 (5 bases). The CDR3 runs 13 residues. Germline V gene data show CDR1 as LNHDA and CDR2 as SQIVND (reference sequence). The V and J ends lost 7 bases and 8 bases respectively, with 15 bases between them. CDR3 bases: TGTGCCAGTACAGGTTTCGGGGTCCATGAGCAGTTCTTC. It specifies CASTGFGVHEQFF. Based on the CDR3 plus reference TRBV19 and TRBJ2-1, the full variable domain is DGGITQSPKYLFRKEGQNVTLSCEQNLNHDAMYWYRQDPGQGLRLIYYSQIVNDFQKGDIAEGYSVSREKKESFPLTVTSAQKNPTAFYLCASTGFGVHEQFFGPGTRLTVL.

This clonotype came up a few times. This chain uses TRBV29-1 with TRBJ2-1; no reliable D call. Trimming pared 4 bases from V and 4 bases from J, leaving 2 bases between. The CDR3 runs 10 residues. Germline assignment: CDR1 SQVTM and CDR2 ANQGSEA. CDR3 nucleotide sequence: TGCAGCGTTGTATACAATGAGCAGTTCTTC. Translation gives CSVVYNEQFF.

This clonotype was seen repeatedly, ten times or more. V gene TRBV2 combines with J gene TRBJ2-7; D possibly corresponds to TRBD1 (6 bases). CDR3 length: 13 amino acids. Trimming stripped 9 bases from V and 7 bases from J, with 19 bases between. The germline V gene encodes CDR1 SNHLY and CDR2 FYNNEI. The CDR3 DNA follows: TGTGCCAGTTCGACAGGTACCCTTAGGGAGCAGTACTTC. Translating it yields CASSTGTLREQYF.

This clonotype showed up just a few times. The chain couples TRBV6-1 to TRBJ2-1; D ambiguous. The germline CDR1 and CDR2 sequences are MNHNS and SASEGT. CDR3 length equals 16 residues. Trimming shortened V by 7 bases and J by 6 bases, and 22 bases separated the two germline ends. In DNA form, the CDR3 reads TGTGCCAGCACCCCTCAGTGGCTTCTGAACTCCAATGAGCAGTTCTTC. The encoded protein is CASTPQWLLNSNEQFF.

The V and J genes are TRBV28 and TRBJ2-3; 7 nucleotides agree with TRBD2. V lost 1 base to trimming and J lost 3 bases; unmatched junction nucleotides: 4. The CDR3 is 15 residues long. Per germline, CDR1 MDHEN and CDR2 SYDVKM. CDR3 residues: CASSLYRGVTDTQYF. CDR3 nucleotide sequence: TGTGCCAGCAGTTTATATCGGGGGGTGACAGATACGCAGTATTTT.

This clonotype was seen repeatedly, ten times or more. The chain has TRBV28 and TRBJ2-3, with 9 bases fitting TRBD2. The CDR3 totals 15 residues. Trimming at V came to 5 bases and at J to 4 bases, leaving 7 bases not matched to a gene. Germline-derived CDR1 and CDR2 are MDHEN and SYDVKM. CDR3 nucleotides: TGTGCCAGCAGTCGGGCGGGAGGGCCAGCAGATACGCAGTATTTT. It codes for CASSRAGGPADTQYF.

This clonotype was found many times. The chain has TRBV20-1 and TRBJ1-1, with D uncertain. This CDR3 spans 11 amino acids. Germline CDR1 is DFQATT and CDR2 is SNEGSKA (reference sequence). The V end was cut by 5 bases, the J end by 3 bases, with 7 bases between. The CDR3 sequence is CSAPGHTEAFF. In DNA, the CDR3 is TGCAGTGCTCCAGGACACACTGAAGCTTTCTTT.

The sample holds a few counts of this clonotype. The genes are TRBV10-3 and TRBJ2-1; 7 positions match TRBD1. Germline CDR1 ENHRY, CDR2 SYGVKD. The J segment lost 6 bases and the V segment lost 2 bases, leaving 7 bases of the junction unmatched. The length of the CDR3 is 15 residues. The CDR3, as DNA: TGTGCCATCAGTGAGCCGGACAGGTCCGGCAATGAGCAGTTCTTC. This encodes CAISEPDRSGNEQFF.

This clonotype has a count of ten or more. V usage is TRBV28 and J usage is TRBJ1-1, with D perhaps matching TRBD1 (5 bases). The length of the CDR3 is 15 residues. The ends were cut back, 5 bases at V and 3 bases at J, with 16 bases in the middle. Germline CDR1 is MDHEN and CDR2 is SYDVKM. The CDR3 DNA sequence: TGTGCCAGCAGTCGACTCAGGGTCGGGGACACTGAAGCTTTCTTT. This encodes CASSRLRVGDTEAFF.

This clonotype was detected ten times or more. The rearrangement joins TRBV11-2 to TRBJ2-1; no firm D call. Trimming cost V 0 bases and J 11 bases, with 11 bases left between them. CDR3 length equals 13 residues. From germline, CDR1 is SGHAT and CDR2 FQNNGV. The CDR3 nucleotides are TGTGCCAGCAGCTTAGACGGCAGAAGCCAGCAGTTCTTC. This sequence encodes CASSLDGRSQQFF.

V usage is TRBV6-1 and J usage is TRBJ2-7; D may be TRBD1 or TRBD2 (5 bases each). CDR3 length equals 13 residues. Trimming pared 6 bases from V and 3 bases from J, leaving 12 bases between. Germline CDR1 is MNHNS and CDR2 is SASEGT. The CDR3 region is CASRPGTDYEQYF. In DNA, the CDR3 is TGTGCCAGCAGACCTGGGACGGACTACGAGCAGTACTTC.

The chain has TRBV28 and TRBJ2-5; possibly TRBD2 for D (6 bases). The CDR3 contains 14 residues. Germline V gives CDR1 MDHEN, CDR2 SYDVKM. Trimming took 3 bases from V and 5 from J, leaving 13 bases between them. The CDR3 nucleotides are TGTGCCAGCAGTTTCCGACGCGGGGTGGAGACCCAGTACTTC. Its translation: CASSFRRGVETQYF.

This chain uses TRBV10-3 with TRBJ1-5; 7 bases map to TRBD1. CDR1 and CDR2 from the germline V gene are ENHRY and SYGVKD. The CDR3 has 15 residues. Trimming removed 0 bases from V and 4 bases from J; junction bases left unmatched: 3. DNA of the CDR3: TGTGCCATCAGTGAGTCGGGACAGATAAATCAGCCCCAGCATTTT. Translating it yields CAISESGQINQPQHF.

This clonotype was detected many times. V is TRBV7-3 and J is TRBJ2-7; 8 bases are shared with TRBD1. Germline trimming cut 6 bases from V and 0 bases from J; bases unmatched to any gene: 7. The CDR3 extends over 15 amino acids. The germline gives CDR1 SGHTA, CDR2 FQGTGA. The CDR3 nucleotides are TGTGCCAGCAGACGCTTCAGGGGGCTCTCCTACGAGCAGTACTTC. This translates into CASRRFRGLSYEQYF.

This clonotype is a singleton in its sample. Since a much larger clone is just one base distant, this may be a read error. The rearrangement links TRBV6-2 or TRBV6-3 to TRBJ2-7; 7 positions agree with TRBD2. Germline lookup yields CDR1 MNHEY and CDR2 SVGEGT. J was trimmed by 2 bases and V by 5 bases; bases with no gene match: 9. The CDR3 length is 15 residues. CDR3 DNA: TGTGCCAGCAGTCGCACTAGCGAAGGAACCTACGAGCAGTACTTC. The encoded protein is CASSRTSEGTYEQYF.

The genes are TRBV5-1 and TRBJ1-1, with TRBD1 matching 8 bases. Germline assignment: CDR1 SGHRS and CDR2 YFSETQ. J gave up 4 bases and V 3 bases, and 2 bases lay outside the gene matches. The CDR3 is 13 residues long. This CDR3 is CASSWDRSTEAFF. CDR3 in DNA: TGCGCCAGCAGCTGGGACAGGAGCACTGAAGCTTTCTTT. Filled out from reference TRBV5-1 and TRBJ1-1, the complete variable domain reads KAGVTQTPRYLIKTRGQQVTLSCSPISGHRSVSWYQQTPGQGLQFLFEYFSETQRNKGNFPGRFSGRQFSNSRSEMNVSTLELGDSALYLCASSWDRSTEAFFGQGTRLTVV.

The chain employs TRBV9 and TRBJ2-3, with D perhaps matching TRBD1 or TRBD2 (5 bases each). The germline gives CDR1 SGDLS, CDR2 YYNGEE. The CDR3 consists of 15 residues. V was clipped by 3 bases and J by 6 bases, with 17 bases between them. The CDR3 nucleotides are TGTGCCAGCAGCGCTACTTGGGGCTCTAGCGATACGCAGTATTTT. Translating gives CASSATWGSSDTQYF.

Ten or more counts support this clonotype. This chain uses TRBV3-1 with TRBJ1-2; maybe TRBD1 (6 bases). The CDR3 has 13 residues. V lost 4 bases and J lost 8, with 14 bases in between. In germline, CDR1 is LGHDT, CDR2 YNNKEL (reference sequence). CDR3: CASSPISGAGYTF. CDR3 nucleotide sequence: TGTGCCAGCAGCCCAATCTCAGGGGCAGGCTACACCTTC.

This clonotype was seen ten or more times. The chain links TRBV2 to TRBJ2-1, with a possible D match to TRBD2 (5 bases). The CDR3 runs to 13 residues. Germline assignment: CDR1 SNHLY and CDR2 FYNNEI. Trimming left V 4 bases short and J 7 bases short, with 11 bases between. CDR3 DNA sequence: TGTGCCAGCAGTGGGCGGACGGGGAATGAGCAGTTCTTC. As protein: CASSGRTGNEQFF.

The chain links TRBV9 to TRBJ2-1; TRBD2 agrees at 16 bases. The germline V gene has CDR1 SGDLS and CDR2 YYNGEE. The junction had 8 bases not matched to a gene; V was cut back by 3 bases and J by 8 bases. The CDR3 length is 17 residues. CDR3 amino acids: CASSAREGTSGRDEQFF. CDR3 DNA sequence: TGTGCCAGCAGCGCCCGGGAGGGGACTAGCGGGAGGGATGAGCAGTTCTTC.